The rows below give T cell receptor beta chains drawn from one sample of a study of radiotherapy plus CTLA-4 blockade in lung cancer. TCRdb keeps only in-frame clones here, not all; method: immunoSEQ multiplex PCR. The sample records some 110,000 clones, just under 90% being singletons. This material consisted of peripheral blood, taken from a patient treated with radiotherapy plus ipilimumab. The source is a human donor with non-small cell lung cancer that progressed on radiotherapy plus ipilimumab. Both conserved end residues are part of each CDR3. Fields, in order: clone size, J gene, D gene, V gene, CDR3 DNA, CDR3 protein. A D gene is named only where the DNA matches it firmly. Rows may omit the clone size; those that give it use once, few, many or a size class.

abundance: .; j_gene: TRBJ2-7; d_gene: .; v_gene: TRBV28; CDR3nt: TGTGCCAGCAAAGGGCCTTACGAGCAGTACTTC; CDR3aa: CASKGPYEQYF
abundance: .; j_gene: TRBJ2-2; d_gene: TRBD2; v_gene: TRBV6-1; CDR3nt: TGTGCCAGCAGTGAAAGTGTACTAGCGGGTGTCACGAACACCGGGGAGCTGTTTTTT; CDR3aa: CASSESVLAGVTNTGELFF
abundance: .; j_gene: TRBJ1-1; d_gene: TRBD1; v_gene: TRBV7-2; CDR3nt: TGTGCCAGCAGCAGACAGGGCCTGAACACTGAAGCTTTCTTT; CDR3aa: CASSRQGLNTEAFF
abundance: .; j_gene: TRBJ2-7; d_gene: TRBD2; v_gene: TRBV6-6; CDR3nt: TGTGCCAGCGGAAGACTAGCGGGAGTACGTGGGGAGCAGTACTTC; CDR3aa: CASGRLAGVRGEQYF
abundance: .; j_gene: TRBJ1-1; d_gene: .; v_gene: TRBV6-5; CDR3nt: TGTGCCACCCAGGACGTGAACACTGAAGCTTTCTTT; CDR3aa: CATQDVNTEAFF
abundance: .; j_gene: TRBJ2-5; d_gene: .; v_gene: TRBV5-6; CDR3nt: TGTGCCAGCAGCCAGGCCAGCCAAGAGACCCAGTACTTC; CDR3aa: CASSQASQETQYF
abundance: .; j_gene: TRBJ1-2; d_gene: .; v_gene: TRBV30; CDR3nt: TGTGCCGGGACCCTCGGTGGAGGCTACACCTTC; CDR3aa: CAGTLGGGYTF
abundance: .; j_gene: TRBJ2-3; d_gene: TRBD2; v_gene: TRBV25-1; CDR3nt: TGTGCCAGCGGTCCAGCGGGAGTGGATACGCAGTATTTT; CDR3aa: CASGPAGVDTQYF
abundance: .; j_gene: TRBJ1-2; d_gene: .; v_gene: TRBV5-1; CDR3nt: TGCGCCAGCAGCTTCGGACAGAACTATGGCTACACCTTC; CDR3aa: CASSFGQNYGYTF
abundance: .; j_gene: TRBJ2-7; d_gene: .; v_gene: TRBV27; CDR3nt: TGTGCCAGCAAGTTTCGCGGGGACTCCTACGAGCAGTACTTC; CDR3aa: CASKFRGDSYEQYF
abundance: few; j_gene: TRBJ1-4; d_gene: .; v_gene: TRBV19; CDR3nt: TGTGCCAGTAGTACCCCGCGGGGGCCTAATGAAAAACTGTTTTTT; CDR3aa: CASSTPRGPNEKLFF
abundance: .; j_gene: TRBJ2-5; d_gene: TRBD2; v_gene: TRBV5-1; CDR3nt: TGCGCCAGCAGCCTGGGACTAGCGGGACAAGAGACCCAGTACTTC; CDR3aa: CASSLGLAGQETQYF
abundance: .; j_gene: TRBJ1-5; d_gene: TRBD1; v_gene: TRBV19; CDR3nt: TGTGCCAGTAGTACTGGGACAGAATTTTATAGCAATCAGCCCCAGCATTTT; CDR3aa: CASSTGTEFYSNQPQHF
abundance: .; j_gene: TRBJ2-5; d_gene: TRBD2; v_gene: TRBV10-3; CDR3nt: TGTGCCATCAGAGGGACTAGCGGACAAGAGACCCAGTACTTC; CDR3aa: CAIRGTSGQETQYF
abundance: .; j_gene: TRBJ2-1; d_gene: TRBD1; v_gene: TRBV12-5; CDR3nt: TGTGCTAGTGCTATCGACGAGGGACAGGGAGGCAATGAGCAGTTCTTC; CDR3aa: CASAIDEGQGGNEQFF
abundance: .; j_gene: TRBJ2-3; d_gene: .; v_gene: TRBV9; CDR3nt: TGTGCCAGCAGCGTAGCTTGGCGGCCCACCCCAGATACGCAGTATTTT; CDR3aa: CASSVAWRPTPDTQYF
abundance: .; j_gene: TRBJ2-2; d_gene: .; v_gene: TRBV19; CDR3nt: TGTGCCAGTAGTATTGGGACTTCTTACACCGGGGAGCTCTTTTTT; CDR3aa: CASSIGTSYTGELFF
abundance: .; j_gene: TRBJ2-3; d_gene: .; v_gene: TRBV11-2; CDR3nt: TGTGCCAGCAGCTTAGTTAAAGGACGGTCCACAGATACGCAGTATTTT; CDR3aa: CASSLVKGRSTDTQYF
abundance: .; j_gene: TRBJ1-1; d_gene: TRBD1; v_gene: TRBV30; CDR3nt: TGTGCCTGGAGTTCGTTACAGGGGGACACTGAAGCTTTCTTT; CDR3aa: CAWSSLQGDTEAFF
abundance: once; j_gene: TRBJ2-6; d_gene: .; v_gene: TRBV27; CDR3nt: TGTGCCAGCAGTTTCTCAGGGACTGCTGGGGCCAACGTCCTGACTTTC; CDR3aa: CASSFSGTAGANVLTF
abundance: .; j_gene: TRBJ2-1; d_gene: .; v_gene: TRBV2; CDR3nt: TGTGCCAGCAGAAGAGGCAAATACAATGAGCAGTTCTTC; CDR3aa: CASRRGKYNEQFF
abundance: .; j_gene: TRBJ2-7; d_gene: TRBD2; v_gene: TRBV15; CDR3nt: TGTGCCACCAGCAGAGAACTAGCGGGAGGATACGAGCAGTACTTC; CDR3aa: CATSRELAGGYEQYF
abundance: .; j_gene: TRBJ2-7; d_gene: TRBD2; v_gene: TRBV7-3; CDR3nt: TGTGCCAGCAGCTTAACAGCGGGAACTAGGGACGAGCAGTACTTC; CDR3aa: CASSLTAGTRDEQYF
abundance: .; j_gene: TRBJ1-2; d_gene: TRBD1; v_gene: TRBV15; CDR3nt: TGTGCCACCAGCAGAGAGGGGACAGGCGGTAACTATGGCTACACCTTC; CDR3aa: CATSREGTGGNYGYTF
abundance: .; j_gene: TRBJ2-5; d_gene: .; v_gene: TRBV7-2; CDR3nt: TGTGCCAGCAGCTTATTTCAAGAGACCCAGTACTTC; CDR3aa: CASSLFQETQYF
abundance: once; j_gene: TRBJ2-7; d_gene: .; v_gene: TRBV14; CDR3nt: TGTGCCAGCAGCCGCCAACTGACAGTAGGGCAGTACTTC; CDR3aa: CASSRQLTVGQYF
abundance: .; j_gene: TRBJ2-3; d_gene: TRBD1; v_gene: TRBV27; CDR3nt: TGTGCCAGCAGTCTCCGGGACAGACGCACAGATACGCAGTATTTT; CDR3aa: CASSLRDRRTDTQYF
abundance: .; j_gene: TRBJ2-3; d_gene: .; v_gene: TRBV2; CDR3nt: TGTGCCAGCAGTATTGGCCCGGGTTGGTATTTT; CDR3aa: CASSIGPGWYF
abundance: .; j_gene: TRBJ1-3; d_gene: .; v_gene: TRBV27; CDR3nt: TGTGCCAGCAGTTTACTACCCGAGGGTAACACCATATATTTT; CDR3aa: CASSLLPEGNTIYF
abundance: .; j_gene: TRBJ2-3; d_gene: TRBD1; v_gene: TRBV5-1; CDR3nt: TGCGCCAGCAGCTTGTACGGGGGACAGGGTACGCAGTATTTT; CDR3aa: CASSLYGGQGTQYF
abundance: .; j_gene: TRBJ2-7; d_gene: TRBD2; v_gene: TRBV10-1; CDR3nt: TGCGCCAGCAGTTCGGGACTAGCGGGAGATAAGCAGTACTTC; CDR3aa: CASSSGLAGDKQYF
abundance: .; j_gene: TRBJ1-2; d_gene: .; v_gene: TRBV19; CDR3nt: TGTGCCAGTGGGAAGACCTTGGCCTATGGCTACACCTTC; CDR3aa: CASGKTLAYGYTF
abundance: .; j_gene: TRBJ2-1; d_gene: .; v_gene: TRBV5-4; CDR3nt: TGTGCCAGCAGCTTGGGGCCCGCCGCTGGGAATGAGCAGTTCTTC; CDR3aa: CASSLGPAAGNEQFF
abundance: .; j_gene: TRBJ1-6; d_gene: TRBD1; v_gene: TRBV23-1; CDR3nt: TGCGCCAGCAGTCAATCGGGACAGGCTTATAATTCACCCCTCCACTTT; CDR3aa: CASSQSGQAYNSPLHF
abundance: .; j_gene: TRBJ1-2; d_gene: TRBD1; v_gene: TRBV28; CDR3nt: TGTGCCAGCAGTCTAAGACAGGGGGCGCGGGATGGCTACACCTTC; CDR3aa: CASSLRQGARDGYTF
abundance: .; j_gene: TRBJ2-7; d_gene: TRBD1; v_gene: TRBV19; CDR3nt: TGTGCCAGTAGTATGATGGGACAGGGAACCTACGAGCAGTACTTC; CDR3aa: CASSMMGQGTYEQYF
abundance: .; j_gene: TRBJ1-2; d_gene: TRBD1; v_gene: TRBV29-1; CDR3nt: TGCAGCGTGGACAGGGGAAACTATGGCTACACCTTC; CDR3aa: CSVDRGNYGYTF
abundance: once; j_gene: TRBJ2-1; d_gene: TRBD2; v_gene: TRBV29-1; CDR3nt: TGCAGCGTTGTGGGGGGACTAGCCGAAAGCTCCTACAATGAGCAGTTCTTC; CDR3aa: CSVVGGLAESSYNEQFF
abundance: .; j_gene: TRBJ2-1; d_gene: .; v_gene: TRBV12-1; CDR3nt: TGTGCCAGCAGCGACCCCCCTCTTAATGAGCAGTTCTTC; CDR3aa: CASSDPPLNEQFF
abundance: .; j_gene: TRBJ1-2; d_gene: .; v_gene: TRBV5-1; CDR3nt: TGCGCCAGCAGCCGGGGACAAGGGTTGGGCTATGGCTACACCTTC; CDR3aa: CASSRGQGLGYGYTF
abundance: .; j_gene: TRBJ2-2; d_gene: TRBD2; v_gene: TRBV6-6; CDR3nt: TGTGCCAGCAGTTACCGGACTAGCGGCAACACCGGGGAGCTGTTTTTT; CDR3aa: CASSYRTSGNTGELFF
abundance: .; j_gene: TRBJ2-7; d_gene: TRBD2; v_gene: TRBV5-1; CDR3nt: TGCGCCAGCAGCTTCCCTAGCGGGAAAGGGGCCTACGAGCAGTACTTC; CDR3aa: CASSFPSGKGAYEQYF
abundance: .; j_gene: TRBJ1-5; d_gene: TRBD1; v_gene: TRBV4-1; CDR3nt: TGCGCCAGCAGCCGCGAAGGGACAGCTAGCAATCAGCCCCAGCATTTT; CDR3aa: CASSREGTASNQPQHF
abundance: .; j_gene: TRBJ2-1; d_gene: .; v_gene: TRBV9; CDR3nt: TGTGCCAGCAGCTCCCTTTCCCGGGGCATCTCCTACAATGAGCAGTTCTTC; CDR3aa: CASSSLSRGISYNEQFF
abundance: .; j_gene: TRBJ1-1; d_gene: TRBD1; v_gene: TRBV7-2; CDR3nt: TGTGCCAGCAGCCAATCCCTCCGACAGGGAACTGAAGCTTTCTTT; CDR3aa: CASSQSLRQGTEAFF
abundance: .; j_gene: TRBJ2-5; d_gene: TRBD2; v_gene: TRBV7-6; CDR3nt: TGTGCCAGCAGCTTGGGACTAGCGGGAGCCAAGAGACCCAGTTATCGTCCGACCCAGTACTTC; CDR3aa: CASSLGLAGAKRPSYRPTQYF
abundance: .; j_gene: TRBJ1-1; d_gene: TRBD1; v_gene: TRBV4-1; CDR3nt: TGCGCCAGCAGCCAAGCCGGACAGGGGAACACTGAAGCTTTCTTT; CDR3aa: CASSQAGQGNTEAFF
abundance: .; j_gene: TRBJ1-4; d_gene: .; v_gene: TRBV6-6; CDR3nt: TGTGCCAGCAGACCACAGGGTTGGGAAAAACTGTTTTTT; CDR3aa: CASRPQGWEKLFF
abundance: once; j_gene: TRBJ1-1; d_gene: TRBD1; v_gene: TRBV9; CDR3nt: TGTGCCAGCAGCAGAGGGGGCATCACTGAAGCTTTCTTT; CDR3aa: CASSRGGITEAFF
abundance: .; j_gene: TRBJ2-1; d_gene: .; v_gene: TRBV6-5; CDR3nt: TGTGCCAGCAGTTACGTCCCCCTAGAGGGGATTGGTGAGCAGTTCTTC; CDR3aa: CASSYVPLEGIGEQFF
abundance: .; j_gene: TRBJ2-2; d_gene: .; v_gene: TRBV28; CDR3nt: TGTGCCAGCAGTTTTGGGGGAGAGGCCGGGGAGCTGTTTTTT; CDR3aa: CASSFGGEAGELFF
abundance: .; j_gene: TRBJ2-1; d_gene: .; v_gene: TRBV5-1; CDR3nt: TGCGCCAGCAGCTTGGCCGGGGAACTCTCCTACAATGAGCAGTTCTTC; CDR3aa: CASSLAGELSYNEQFF
abundance: .; j_gene: TRBJ2-3; d_gene: .; v_gene: TRBV5-4; CDR3nt: TGTGCCAGCAGCTCCAGGACACCTAGCACAGATACGCAGTATTTT; CDR3aa: CASSSRTPSTDTQYF
abundance: .; j_gene: TRBJ2-5; d_gene: .; v_gene: TRBV7-2; CDR3nt: TGTGCCAGCAGCTTAGCGGGAGGTACTTGGGAGACCCAGTACTTC; CDR3aa: CASSLAGGTWETQYF
abundance: .; j_gene: TRBJ2-1; d_gene: .; v_gene: TRBV11-1; CDR3nt: TGTGCCAGCAGCGGCTATTTGGGGGTCGTGAATGAGCAGTTCTTC; CDR3aa: CASSGYLGVVNEQFF
abundance: .; j_gene: TRBJ1-2; d_gene: TRBD1; v_gene: TRBV7-2; CDR3nt: TGTGCCAGCACCGTCACGGGACAGAAATATGGCTACACCTTC; CDR3aa: CASTVTGQKYGYTF
abundance: .; j_gene: TRBJ1-3; d_gene: .; v_gene: TRBV6-1; CDR3nt: TGTGCCAGCAGTCTAAGGGAACCCTCTGGAAACACCATATATTTT; CDR3aa: CASSLREPSGNTIYF
abundance: once; j_gene: TRBJ1-5; d_gene: TRBD1; v_gene: TRBV19; CDR3nt: TGTGCCAGTAGTCGAGCGGGACAGGGGAACAATCAGCCCCAGCATTTT; CDR3aa: CASSRAGQGNNQPQHF